This is a list of T cell receptor beta chains from one sample in a study of siplizumab effects on memory and regulatory T cells. Assay used: immunoSEQ multiplex PCR; TCRdb lists only in-frame clones, some missing. The sample yields some 53,000 clones, 95% to 98% seen once. Input material: naive CD4+ T cells sorted from blood. The receptors here all came from a human donor in good health. The CDR3 runs from the conserved cysteine through the conserved F or W. Each record gives: V gene, J gene, D gene, CDR3 protein. The D gene is left open where the match is weak.

TRBV5-4,TRBJ1-3,TRBD1,CASSFAGGRNTIYF
TRBV7-8,TRBJ2-5,NA,CASSLAGTQYF
TRBV28,TRBJ2-3,NA,CASRPEGRTDTQYF
TRBV28,TRBJ2-3,NA,CASSFVKGISDTQYF
TRBV10-3,TRBJ1-6,NA,CAISAAAKNSPLHF
TRBV19,TRBJ2-1,NA,CASTPRQPGPFIYEQFF
TRBV29-1,TRBJ1-2,TRBD1,CSVAPDRVDGYTF
TRBV6-6,TRBJ1-1,NA,CASTDVRSAEAFF
TRBV7-9,TRBJ1-6,TRBD1,CASSFSRTGGSPLHF
TRBV2,TRBJ2-5,NA,CASSVGETQYF
TRBV19,TRBJ2-5,NA,CASSTRGTQYF
TRBV20-1,TRBJ1-2,NA,CSARGGYTF
TRBV19,TRBJ1-5,NA,CASSAGTPDSNQPQHF
TRBV28,TRBJ1-2,NA,CAGGNGANYGYTF
TRBV19,TRBJ2-1,NA,CASSIRYSSYNEQFF
TRBV4-2,TRBJ2-1,TRBD2,CASSHGTSGSDDEQFF
TRBV27,TRBJ1-3,TRBD1,CASSYTGGYGNTIYF
TRBV2,TRBJ2-1,TRBD2,CASSVPPGLADTNEQFF
TRBV7-6,TRBJ2-2,NA,CASSRVGWDTGELFF
TRBV2,TRBJ1-2,TRBD1,CASIGLRGRVGYGYTF
TRBV5-1,TRBJ2-5,NA,CASGRASQETQYF
TRBV30,TRBJ1-1,NA,CAWSPYSTGPGAFF
TRBV4-2,TRBJ2-5,TRBD2,CASSHASSGRETQYF
TRBV4-1,TRBJ2-1,TRBD2,CASSLRQLAGANEQFF
TRBV7-9,TRBJ2-3,TRBD2,CASSLVRGTSLRADTQYF
TRBV7-9,TRBJ1-3,NA,CASSYNFRTAGNTIYF
TRBV29-1,TRBJ1-2,NA,CSVDPGPNYGYTF
TRBV19,TRBJ1-2,NA,CASSIAGGGSYGYTF
TRBV15,TRBJ2-5,NA,CATSRVQRAGQETQYF
TRBV30,TRBJ1-1,TRBD1,CAWRRDRGRAFF
TRBV7-2,TRBJ2-7,TRBD2,CASSRIGTSGRVSYEQYF
TRBV27,TRBJ2-7,TRBD1,CASSRPDRAGEQYF
TRBV20-1,TRBJ2-3,NA,CVPGGTDTQYF
TRBV6-6,TRBJ1-1,NA,CASSYPTGEAAFF
TRBV10-3,TRBJ1-1,NA,CAISAGDSLRPEAFF
TRBV7-2,TRBJ2-2,TRBD2,CASSRSSGSGGELFF
TRBV29-1,TRBJ2-5,NA,CSVVVDRIEETQYF
TRBV19,TRBJ1-1,NA,CASSAPGPMNTEAFF
TRBV5-3,TRBJ2-1,TRBD2,CARSFITGGLIF
TRBV7-9,TRBJ2-5,NA,CASSRVGLTEETQYF
TRBV12-5,TRBJ2-1,NA,CASALGNEQFF